Listed below are T cell receptor beta chains from one sample, sequenced in a study of graft-versus-host responses after intestinal transplantation. What these receptors recognize is not known. Clones were read by immunoSEQ multiplex PCR, and TCRdb kept only the in-frame ones, dropping some. The sample lists 70,000 or so clones; around 82% were seen once. The source was unstimulated CD4+ T cells sorted from spleen or lymph node cells, collected before transplant. The receptors shown here come from a human donor who was the organ donor for an intestinal transplant. Each CDR3 is given with its conserved first and last residue. D genes are given only for firm matches. Size tells how often a clone was seen (once, few, many) or the class of an expanded clone, and some rows leave it out.

TRBJ2-3 . . TRBV5-4 CASSAGTYSTDTQYF TGTGCCAGCAGCGCCGGGACTTATAGCACAGATACGCAGTATTTT
TRBJ1-6 . few TRBV28 CASSSYRLGNLHF TGTGCCAGCAGCTCCTATCGACTGGGTAACCTCCACTTT
TRBJ2-2 . . TRBV5-1 CASRQDPNTGELFF TGCGCCAGCAGACAGGACCCGAACACCGGGGAGCTGTTTTTT
TRBJ1-1 TRBD1 . TRBV7-2 CASSYTDRGTEAFF TGTGCCAGCAGCTATACCGACAGGGGGACTGAAGCTTTCTTT
TRBJ1-2 TRBD1 . TRBV10-2 CASSESTGDRGYTF TGCGCCAGCAGTGAGTCGACAGGGGACAGGGGCTACACCTTC
TRBJ1-3 . . TRBV28 CASSFPREAGNTIYF TGTGCCAGCAGTTTTCCCAGGGAGGCTGGAAACACCATATATTTT
TRBJ2-5 TRBD2 . TRBV2 CASGTSGETQYF TGTGCCAGCGGGACTAGCGGGGAGACCCAGTACTTC
TRBJ1-1 . . TRBV27 CASMVGPGRFTEAFF TGTGCCAGCATGGTGGGTCCAGGGAGGTTCACTGAAGCTTTCTTT
TRBJ1-5 . . TRBV19 CASSSGDQPQHF TGTGCCAGTAGCTCAGGGGATCAGCCCCAGCATTTT
TRBJ2-5 TRBD1 . TRBV4-3 CASSQGSLGGIWETQYF TGCGCCAGCAGCCAGGGTTCGTTAGGGGGCATTTGGGAGACCCAGTACTTC
TRBJ2-1 TRBD1 . TRBV2 CASSPGQGPLGQFF TGTGCCAGCAGTCCGGGACAGGGTCCGTTGGGCCAGTTCTTC
TRBJ1-5 . few TRBV19 CASSIGVRDTRVRPQHF TGTGCCAGTAGTATAGGAGTAAGGGACACTCGGGTTCGGCCCCAGCATTTT
TRBJ1-1 . . TRBV30 CAWWGRGTEAFF TGTGCCTGGTGGGGGAGGGGCACTGAAGCTTTCTTT
TRBJ1-2 . . TRBV6-6 CASSYAAGWGYTF TGTGCCAGCAGTTACGCTGCGGGTTGGGGCTACACCTTC
TRBJ2-5 TRBD2 . TRBV7-2 CASSLSGGGAETQYF TGTGCCAGCAGCTTATCCGGCGGGGGGGCTGAGACCCAGTACTTC
TRBJ2-1 TRBD2 . TRBV18 CASSPPGMSGGYNEQFF TGTGCCAGCTCACCACCGGGAATGTCGGGGGGGTACAATGAGCAGTTCTTC
TRBJ1-6 . once TRBV7-9 CASSGVNSPLHF TGTGCCAGCTCGGGGGTAAATTCACCCCTCCACTTT
TRBJ1-6 TRBD1 . TRBV28 CASTERQGNNSPLHF TGTGCCAGCACCGAGAGACAGGGAAATAATTCACCCCTCCACTTT
TRBJ1-2 TRBD1 . TRBV2 CATAARGRWDGYTF TGTGCCACGGCCGCCAGGGGGCGTTGGGATGGCTACACCTTC
TRBJ2-3 TRBD2 few TRBV28 CASTQRNLAGGPGFSDTQYF TGTGCCAGCACCCAAAGGAACCTAGCGGGGGGGCCTGGTTTCTCAGATACGCAGTATTTT
TRBJ1-4 . . TRBV7-9 CASSLGTKNEKLFF TGTGCCAGCAGCTTAGGGACAAAGAATGAAAAACTGTTTTTT
TRBJ2-5 TRBD2 . TRBV2 CASRTTGTTQETQYF TGTGCCAGCAGAACAACCGGGACTACCCAAGAGACCCAGTACTTC
TRBJ2-1 TRBD1 . TRBV2 CASSKVGDSPRLNEQFF TGTGCCAGCAGTAAGGTAGGGGACAGCCCCCGCTTGAATGAGCAGTTCTTC
TRBJ1-6 . . TRBV28 CASSPGRYNSPLHF TGTGCCAGCAGCCCCGGCAGGTATAATTCACCCCTCCACTTT
TRBJ1-3 . . TRBV28 CASSARDYSGNTIYF TGTGCCAGCAGTGCGAGAGACTACAGTGGAAACACCATATATTTT
TRBJ2-1 TRBD1 . TRBV14 CASSQGRQGWEQFF TGTGCCAGCAGCCAAGGAAGACAGGGATGGGAGCAGTTCTTC
TRBJ1-5 TRBD1 . TRBV19 CASRTETGNLQPQHF TGTGCCAGTAGGACCGAGACAGGGAATCTTCAGCCCCAGCATTTT
TRBJ2-2 TRBD2 . TRBV5-1 CASSPGTSGGTGELFF TGCGCCAGCAGCCCGGGGACTAGCGGGGGGACCGGGGAGCTGTTTTTT
TRBJ2-1 . . TRBV5-4 CASSWDSSSYNEQFF TGTGCCAGCAGCTGGGACTCGAGCTCCTACAATGAGCAGTTCTTC
TRBJ2-3 . once TRBV30 CAWSSLTGDTDTQYF TGTGCCTGGAGTTCGTTGACAGGCGACACAGATACGCAGTATTTT
TRBJ2-5 TRBD1 . TRBV7-9 CASRRNRGYQETQYF TGTGCCAGCAGACGTAACAGGGGGTACCAAGAGACCCAGTACTTC
TRBJ2-3 . . TRBV30 CAWTGGTDTQYF TGTGCCTGGACAGGGGGCACAGATACGCAGTATTTT
TRBJ1-5 . . TRBV19 CASSAGLSNQPQHF TGTGCCAGTAGTGCAGGACTTAGCAATCAGCCCCAGCATTTT
TRBJ1-3 . . TRBV28 CASSSYGNTIYF TGTGCCAGCAGCTCCTACGGAAACACCATATATTTT
TRBJ2-2 TRBD2 . TRBV5-4 CASSPGLAGSTGELFF TGTGCCAGCAGCCCGGGACTAGCGGGGAGCACCGGGGAGCTGTTTTTT
TRBJ2-1 TRBD1 . TRBV12-5 CASGAPQGDEQFF TGTGCTAGTGGTGCGCCACAGGGGGATGAGCAGTTCTTC
TRBJ1-2 . . TRBV2 CASSAGRGHGYTF TGTGCCAGCAGTGCAGGCCGAGGGCATGGCTACACCTTC